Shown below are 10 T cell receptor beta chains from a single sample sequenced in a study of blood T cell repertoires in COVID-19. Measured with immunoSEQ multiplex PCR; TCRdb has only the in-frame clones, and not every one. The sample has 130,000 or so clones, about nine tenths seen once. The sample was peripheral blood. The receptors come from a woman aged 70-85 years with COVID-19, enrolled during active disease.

The CDR3 loop reads CSASLGETQYF. As DNA, the CDR3 is TGCAGTGCTAGTCTCGGGGAGACCCAGTACTTC. J is TRBJ2-5 and V is TRBV20-1; D is unclear. This CDR3 region has 11 residues. Trimming left V 3 bases short and J 5 bases short, with 7 bases between. Germline lookup yields CDR1 DFQATT and CDR2 SNEGSKA (reference sequence).

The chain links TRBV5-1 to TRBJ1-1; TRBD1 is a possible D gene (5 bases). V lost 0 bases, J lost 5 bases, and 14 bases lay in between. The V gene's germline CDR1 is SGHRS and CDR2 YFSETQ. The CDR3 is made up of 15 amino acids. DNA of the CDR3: TGCGCCAGCAGCTTGGTCGGCCGTCGGGGGACTGAAGCTTTCTTT. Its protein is CASSLVGRRGTEAFF. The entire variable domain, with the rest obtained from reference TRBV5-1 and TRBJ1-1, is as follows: KAGVTQTPRYLIKTRGQQVTLSCSPISGHRSVSWYQQTPGQGLQFLFEYFSETQRNKGNFPGRFSGRQFSNSRSEMNVSTLELGDSALYLCASSLVGRRGTEAFFGQGTRLTVV.

The CDR3 loop is CASSKIGSSNEKLFF. CDR3 nucleotide sequence: TGTGCCAGCAGCAAGATAGGGAGTTCTAATGAAAAACTGTTTTTT. The chain has TRBV5-6 and TRBJ1-4; D gene ambiguous. The ends were cut back, 4 bases at V and 3 bases at J, with 13 bases in the middle. CDR3 length: 15 amino acids. Germline CDR1 is SGHDT and CDR2 is YYEEEE.

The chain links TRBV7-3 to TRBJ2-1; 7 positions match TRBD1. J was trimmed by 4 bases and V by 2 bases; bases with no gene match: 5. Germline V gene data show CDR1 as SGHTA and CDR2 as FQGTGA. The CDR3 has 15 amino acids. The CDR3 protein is CASSLLGRGYNEQFF. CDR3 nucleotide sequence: TGTGCCAGCAGCTTACTCGGCAGGGGGTACAATGAGCAGTTCTTC.

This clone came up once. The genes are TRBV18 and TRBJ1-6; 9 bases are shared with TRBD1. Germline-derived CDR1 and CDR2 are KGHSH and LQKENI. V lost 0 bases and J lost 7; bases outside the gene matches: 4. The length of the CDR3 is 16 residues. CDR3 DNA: TGTGCCAGCTCACCACCGGGGGACAGGGTAAATTCACCCCTCCACTTT. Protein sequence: CASSPPGDRVNSPLHF.

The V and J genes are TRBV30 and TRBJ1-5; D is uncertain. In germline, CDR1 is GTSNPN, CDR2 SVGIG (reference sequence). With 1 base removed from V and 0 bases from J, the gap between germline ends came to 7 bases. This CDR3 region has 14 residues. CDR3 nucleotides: TGTGCCTGGAGTGGGGCAGGTAGCAATCAGCCCCAGCATTTT. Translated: CAWSGAGSNQPQHF.

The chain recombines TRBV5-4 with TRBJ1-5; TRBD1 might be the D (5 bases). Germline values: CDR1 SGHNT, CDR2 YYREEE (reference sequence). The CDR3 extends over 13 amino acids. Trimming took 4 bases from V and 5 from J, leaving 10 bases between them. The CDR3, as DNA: TGTGCCAGCAGCCCGGGGGGGGATCAGCCCCAGCATTTT. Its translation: CASSPGGDQPQHF.

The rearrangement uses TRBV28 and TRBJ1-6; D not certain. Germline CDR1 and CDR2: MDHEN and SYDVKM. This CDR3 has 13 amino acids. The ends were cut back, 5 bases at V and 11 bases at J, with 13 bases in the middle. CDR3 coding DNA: TGTGCCAGCAGTGTACGAGCCCGAACACCCCTCCACTTT. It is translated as CASSVRARTPLHF.

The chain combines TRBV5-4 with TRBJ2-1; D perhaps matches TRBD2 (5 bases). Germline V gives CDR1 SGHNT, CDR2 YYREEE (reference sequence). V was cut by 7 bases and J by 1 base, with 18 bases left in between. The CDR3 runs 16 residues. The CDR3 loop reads CASRFRDGGSYNEQFF. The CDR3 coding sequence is TGTGCCAGCCGTTTTCGTGACGGAGGTTCCTACAATGAGCAGTTCTTC.

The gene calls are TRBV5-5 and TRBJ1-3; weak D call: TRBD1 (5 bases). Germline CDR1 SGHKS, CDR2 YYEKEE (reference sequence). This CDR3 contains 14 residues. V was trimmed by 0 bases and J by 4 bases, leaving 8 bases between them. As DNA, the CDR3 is TGTGCCAGCAGCTTGGACAGGACGGGAAACACCATATATTTT. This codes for CASSLDRTGNTIYF. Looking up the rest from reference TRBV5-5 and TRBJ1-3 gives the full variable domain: DAGVTQSPTHLIKTRGQQVTLRCSPISGHKSVSWYQQVLGQGPQFIFQYYEKEERGRGNFPDRFSARQFPNYSSELNVNALLLGDSALYLCASSLDRTGNTIYFGEGSWLTVV.